Here is one TCR beta chain with its context. Its antigen is not identified. The data belong to a study of graft-versus-host responses after intestinal transplantation. Overall study context: All recipients were given anti-thymocyte globulin induction, and tacrolimus and steroids were then administered for roughly 3 years.

Assay: immunoSEQ multiplex PCR; the TCRdb copy retains only in-frame clones and omits some. Among some 86,000 clones listed, about 88% were seen once. CDR1 MNHNS and CDR2 SASEGT come from the germline V gene. The CDR3 loop spans 16 amino acids. V lost 3 bases to trimming and J lost 5 bases; unmatched junction nucleotides: 10. This material consisted of unstimulated CD4+ T cells sorted from spleen or lymph node cells, taken before transplant. The chain employs TRBV6-1 and TRBJ2-5, with 9 bases that match TRBD2. The TCR comes from a human donor who was the organ donor for an intestinal transplant. The CDR3 is CASSDLGREGLETQYF. The CDR3 coding sequence is TGTGCCAGCAGTGATTTGGGGCGGGAGGGCCTTGAGACCCAGTACTTC.